This TCR beta chain appears in the sequencing data of a study of glioma-infiltrating T cells after dendritic cell vaccination. Data came from immunoSEQ multiplex PCR; TCRdb stores just in-frame clones and leaves some out. The sample contains approximately 110,000 clones, about 90% of which appear only once. Documented time point: after dendritic cell vaccination, including at tumor progression/relapse. The table lists this clone with a count of one. Germline values: CDR1 MGHDK, CDR2 SYGVNS. The CDR3 loop spans 11 amino acids. Between the trimmed V and J ends, which lost 6 bases and 2 bases, there was a span of 5 bases.

This chain joins TRBV25-1 and TRBJ2-7, with no clear D. The receptor's source is a human donor with glioblastoma. The material was blood, obtained after dendritic cell vaccination. This chain's CDR3 is CASSSAYEQYF. The CDR3 region has the DNA TGTGCCAGCAGCTCAGCCTACGAGCAGTACTTC.